This T cell receptor beta chain was identified in a study of CD8 T cells in Susac syndrome. Between the trimmed V and J ends, which lost 5 bases and 6 bases, there was a span of 11 bases. The CDR3 totals 12 residues. Looked up from germline, CDR1 is MNHEY and CDR2 is SVGEGT. It was with random hexamers that roughly 0.45 to 1 ug RNA was reverse transcribed. MiXCR, run by TCRdb on the immunoSEQ multiplex PCR reads, gives a single entry per CDR3 protein. This sample yields fewer than 35,000 distinct CDR3 sequences, of which 94% are seen a single time; about 0.27% belongs to the top ten. The sequence was obtained from a human donor in good health. The chain recombines TRBV6-2 or TRBV6-3 with TRBJ2-7, with D perhaps matching TRBD2 (5 bases). The sequencing input was CD8+ T cells from PBMCs. The CDR3 loop reads CASSPRTFEQYF. The CDR3 DNA follows: TGTGCCAGCAGTCCAAGGACTTTCGAGCAGTACTTC.